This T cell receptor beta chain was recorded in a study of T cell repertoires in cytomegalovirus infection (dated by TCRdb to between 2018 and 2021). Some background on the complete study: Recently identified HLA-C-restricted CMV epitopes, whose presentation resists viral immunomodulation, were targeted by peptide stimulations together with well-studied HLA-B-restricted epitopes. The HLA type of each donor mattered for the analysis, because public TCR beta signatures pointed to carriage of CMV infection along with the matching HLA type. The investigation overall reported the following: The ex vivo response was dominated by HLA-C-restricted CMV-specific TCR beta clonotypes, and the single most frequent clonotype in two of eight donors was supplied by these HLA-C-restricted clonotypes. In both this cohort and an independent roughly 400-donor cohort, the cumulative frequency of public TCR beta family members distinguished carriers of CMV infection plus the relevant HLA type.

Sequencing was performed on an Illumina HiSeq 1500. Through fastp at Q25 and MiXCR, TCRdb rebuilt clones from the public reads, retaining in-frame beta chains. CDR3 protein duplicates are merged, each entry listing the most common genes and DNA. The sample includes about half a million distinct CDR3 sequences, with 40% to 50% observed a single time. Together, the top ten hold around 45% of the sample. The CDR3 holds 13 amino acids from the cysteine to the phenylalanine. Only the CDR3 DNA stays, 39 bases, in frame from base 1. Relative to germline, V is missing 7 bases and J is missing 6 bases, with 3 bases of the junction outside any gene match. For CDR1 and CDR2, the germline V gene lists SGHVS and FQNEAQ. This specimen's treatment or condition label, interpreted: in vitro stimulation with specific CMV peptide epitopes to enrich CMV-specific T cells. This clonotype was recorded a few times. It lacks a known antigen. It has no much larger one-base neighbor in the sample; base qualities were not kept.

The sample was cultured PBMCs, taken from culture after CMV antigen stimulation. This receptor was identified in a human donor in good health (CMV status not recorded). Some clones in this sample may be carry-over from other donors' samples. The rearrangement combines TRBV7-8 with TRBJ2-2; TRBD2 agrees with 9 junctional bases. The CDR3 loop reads CASTGLAAGELFF. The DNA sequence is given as TGTGCCAGCACGGGACTAGCTGCCGGGGAGCTGTTTTTT.